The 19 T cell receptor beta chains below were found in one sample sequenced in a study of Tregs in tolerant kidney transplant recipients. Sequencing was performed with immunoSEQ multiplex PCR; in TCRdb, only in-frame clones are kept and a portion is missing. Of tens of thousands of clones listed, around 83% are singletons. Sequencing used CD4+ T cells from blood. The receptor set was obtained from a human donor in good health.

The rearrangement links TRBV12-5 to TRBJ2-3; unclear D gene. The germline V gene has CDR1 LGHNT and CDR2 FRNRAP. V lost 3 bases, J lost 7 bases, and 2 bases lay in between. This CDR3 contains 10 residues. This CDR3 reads CASGFNTQYF. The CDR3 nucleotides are TGTGCTAGTGGTTTCAATACGCAGTATTTT.

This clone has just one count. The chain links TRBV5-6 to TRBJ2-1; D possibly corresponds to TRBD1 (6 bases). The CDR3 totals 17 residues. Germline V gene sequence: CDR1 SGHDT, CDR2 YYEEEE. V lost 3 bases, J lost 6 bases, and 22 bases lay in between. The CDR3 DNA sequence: TGTGCCAGCAGCTCGGGCATTTGGGGACAAAGAGGCAATGAGCAGTTCTTC. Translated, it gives CASSSGIWGQRGNEQFF.

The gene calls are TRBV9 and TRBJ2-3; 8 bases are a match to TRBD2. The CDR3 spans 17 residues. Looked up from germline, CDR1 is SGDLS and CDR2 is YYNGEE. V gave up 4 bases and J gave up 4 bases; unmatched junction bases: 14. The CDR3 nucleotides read TGTGCCAGCAGCCCCTCGGGAGTAGCGGGGTTCGCAGATACGCAGTATTTT. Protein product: CASSPSGVAGFADTQYF.

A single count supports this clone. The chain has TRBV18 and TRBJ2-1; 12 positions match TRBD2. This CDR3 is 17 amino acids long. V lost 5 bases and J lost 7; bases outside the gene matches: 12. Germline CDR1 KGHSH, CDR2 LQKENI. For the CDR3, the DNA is TGTGCCAGCTCAACACAAACTCTAGCGGGGGGGATTAATGAGCAGTTCTTC. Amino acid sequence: CASSTQTLAGGINEQFF.

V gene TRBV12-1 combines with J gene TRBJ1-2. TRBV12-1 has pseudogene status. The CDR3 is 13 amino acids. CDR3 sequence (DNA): TGTGCCAGAACTCCGGACGGGCGCTATGGCTACACCTTC. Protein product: CARTPDGRYGYTF.

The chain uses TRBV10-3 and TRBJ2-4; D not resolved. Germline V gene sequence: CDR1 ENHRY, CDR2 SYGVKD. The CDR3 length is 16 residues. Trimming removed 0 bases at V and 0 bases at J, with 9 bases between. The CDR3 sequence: CAISESSRTAKNIQYF. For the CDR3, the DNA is TGTGCCATCAGTGAGTCGAGTAGGACAGCCAAAAACATTCAGTACTTC.

In DNA form, the CDR3 reads TGTGCCAGCAGTGAAGAGTGGGTCAATCAGCCCCAGCATTTT. The encoded protein is CASSEEWVNQPQHF. V and J are TRBV6-1 and TRBJ1-5; D is unresolved. Trimming cost V 1 base and J 3 bases, with 7 bases left between them. The CDR3 has 14 amino acids. Germline V gene lookup returns CDR1 MNHNS and CDR2 SASEGT.

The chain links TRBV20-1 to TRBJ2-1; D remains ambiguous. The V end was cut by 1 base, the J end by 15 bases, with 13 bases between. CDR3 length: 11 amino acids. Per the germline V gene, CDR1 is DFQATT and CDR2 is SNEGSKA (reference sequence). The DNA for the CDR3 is TGCAGTGCTAGAGCTGGCAAGTCTCCGTTCTTC. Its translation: CSARAGKSPFF.

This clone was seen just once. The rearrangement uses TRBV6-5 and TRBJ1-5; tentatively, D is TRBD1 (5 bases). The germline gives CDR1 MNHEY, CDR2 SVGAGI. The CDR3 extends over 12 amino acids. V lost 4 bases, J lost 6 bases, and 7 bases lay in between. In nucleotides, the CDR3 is TGTGCCAGCAGTTTCCAGGGTCAGCCCCAGCATTTT. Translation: CASSFQGQPQHF.

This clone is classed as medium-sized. In nucleotides, the CDR3 is TGCGCCAGCAGCCAAGCCCTTGGGCGGGGGGGCGGAAACATTCAGTACTTC. Translating it yields CASSQALGRGGGNIQYF. The chain uses TRBV4-1 and TRBJ2-4; TRBD2 matches at 9 bases. The CDR3 runs to 17 residues. Germline trimming cut 1 base from V and 6 bases from J; bases unmatched to any gene: 10. Germline values: CDR1 MGHRA, CDR2 YSYEKL.

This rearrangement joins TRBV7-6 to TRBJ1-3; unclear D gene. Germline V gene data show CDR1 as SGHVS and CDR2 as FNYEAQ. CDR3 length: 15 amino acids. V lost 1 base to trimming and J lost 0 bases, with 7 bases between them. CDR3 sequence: CASSLGQFSGNTIYF. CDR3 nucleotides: TGTGCCAGCAGCTTAGGGCAGTTCTCTGGAAACACCATATATTTT.

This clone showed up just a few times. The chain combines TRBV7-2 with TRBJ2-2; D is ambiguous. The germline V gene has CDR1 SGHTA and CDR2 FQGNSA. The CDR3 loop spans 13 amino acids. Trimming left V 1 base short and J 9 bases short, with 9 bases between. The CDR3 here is CASSLVWSRELFF. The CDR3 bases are TGTGCCAGCAGCTTAGTTTGGAGCAGGGAGCTGTTTTTT.

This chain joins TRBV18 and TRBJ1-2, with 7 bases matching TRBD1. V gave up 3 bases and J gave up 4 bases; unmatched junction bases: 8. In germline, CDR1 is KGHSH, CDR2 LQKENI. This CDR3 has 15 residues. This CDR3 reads CASSPGQDHLYGYTF. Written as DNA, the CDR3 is TGTGCCAGCTCACCCGGACAGGATCATCTCTATGGCTACACCTTC.

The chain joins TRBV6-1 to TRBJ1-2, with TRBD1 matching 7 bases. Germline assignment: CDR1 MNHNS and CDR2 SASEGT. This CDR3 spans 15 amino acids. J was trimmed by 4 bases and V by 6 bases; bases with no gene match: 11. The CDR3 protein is CASRAGEGATYGYTF. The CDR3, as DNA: TGTGCCAGCAGGGCTGGGGAGGGGGCCACCTATGGCTACACCTTC.

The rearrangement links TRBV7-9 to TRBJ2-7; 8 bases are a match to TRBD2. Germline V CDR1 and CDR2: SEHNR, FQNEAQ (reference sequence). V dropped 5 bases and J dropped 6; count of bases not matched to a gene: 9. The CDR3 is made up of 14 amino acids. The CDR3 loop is CASSPSGGAREQYF. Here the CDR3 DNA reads TGTGCCAGCAGCCCGTCCGGGGGGGCGCGCGAGCAGTACTTC. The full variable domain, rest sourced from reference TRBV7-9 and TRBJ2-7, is DTGVSQNPRHKITKRGQNVTFRCDPISEHNRLYWYRQTLGQGPEFLTYFQNEAQLEKSRLLSDRFSAERPKGSFSTLEIQRTEQGDSAMYLCASSPSGGAREQYFGPGTRLTVT.

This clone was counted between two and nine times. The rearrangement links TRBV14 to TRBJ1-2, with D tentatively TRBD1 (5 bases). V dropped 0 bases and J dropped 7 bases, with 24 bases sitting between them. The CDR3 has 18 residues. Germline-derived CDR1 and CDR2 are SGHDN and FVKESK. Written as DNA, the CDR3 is TGTGCCAGCAGCCAAGAAAACCACCGCTTCGACAGAGGAGGTGGCTACACCTTC. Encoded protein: CASSQENHRFDRGGGYTF.

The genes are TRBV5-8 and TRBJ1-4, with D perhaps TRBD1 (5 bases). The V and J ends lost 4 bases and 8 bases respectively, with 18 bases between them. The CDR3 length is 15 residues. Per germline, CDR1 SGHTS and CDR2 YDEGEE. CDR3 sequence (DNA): TGTGCCAGCAGCCCGCGGGGGAGGCAGCGAGAAAAACTGTTTTTT. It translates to CASSPRGRQREKLFF.

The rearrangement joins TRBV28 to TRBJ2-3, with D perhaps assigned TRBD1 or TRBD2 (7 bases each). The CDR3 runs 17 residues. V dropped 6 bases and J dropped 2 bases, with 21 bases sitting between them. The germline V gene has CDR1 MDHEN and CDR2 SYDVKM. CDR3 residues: CASSPLGGGIHTDTQYF. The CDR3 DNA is TGTGCCAGCAGCCCCTTGGGAGGGGGCATTCACACAGATACGCAGTATTTT.

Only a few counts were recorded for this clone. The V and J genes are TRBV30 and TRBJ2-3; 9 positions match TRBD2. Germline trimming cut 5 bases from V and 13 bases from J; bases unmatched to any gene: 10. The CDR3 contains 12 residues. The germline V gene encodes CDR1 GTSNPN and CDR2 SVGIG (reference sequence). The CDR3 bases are TGTGCCTGGGCGCGGGGGGGCCGGTTAAAGTATTTT. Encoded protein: CAWARGGRLKYF.